The 32 T cell receptor beta chains presented below share a single source sample, sequenced in a study of T cells in Graves' hyperthyroidism and ophthalmopathy (dated by TCRdb to between 2017 and 2020). Library generation was performed with multiplex PCR. Sequencing was carried out with an Illumina HiSeq 2000. The TCR beta CDR3 regions were amplified from RNA transcripts. The TCR CDR3 was subjected to a first round of RT-PCR using the HTBI primer set and the Qiagen OneStep RT-PCR kit. TCRdb reprocessed the public reads (quality trimming at Q25 with fastp, clone calling with MiXCR) and kept in-frame beta chains. Under each unique CDR3 protein, matching rows form one entry showing the most common genes and DNA. This sample comprises a few hundred thousand distinct CDR3 sequences, just under 15% of them detected only once. Of the sample, about 30% is held by the ten largest clones. Sequencing was performed on blood. All receptors derive from a woman in her 30s with Graves' hyperthyroidism.

Ten or more counts support this clonotype. The V and J genes are TRBV10-3 and TRBJ1-1; 11 nucleotides line up with TRBD1. The CDR3 has 16 amino acids. CDR1 and CDR2 from the germline V gene are ENHRY and SYGVKD. J gave up 1 base and V 6 bases, and 7 bases lay outside the gene matches. The CDR3 coding sequence is TGTGCCATCAGGATCTTCGGGACAGGGGGGAACACTGAAGCTTTCTTT. The encoded protein is CAIRIFGTGGNTEAFF.

CDR3 region: CASSLSGRYQETQYF. CDR3 DNA: TGTGCCAGCAGTTTGTCGGGAAGGTACCAAGAGACCCAGTACTTC. The chain has TRBV6-8 and TRBJ2-5; perhaps TRBD2 as D (5 bases). The germline V gene has CDR1 MNHGY and CDR2 SAAAGT. The CDR3 contains 15 residues. Trimming removed 4 bases at V and 0 bases at J, with 12 bases between.

This clonotype was recorded a few times. The chain combines TRBV19 with TRBJ2-7; TRBD1 aligns across 9 bases. Germline CDR1 reads LNHDA; CDR2 reads SQIVND (reference sequence). The V segment lost 3 bases and the J segment 4 bases; nucleotides outside the gene matches: 4. The CDR3 has 14 residues. CDR3 nucleotides: TGTGCCAGTAGTATCGGGGACAGGGAATACGAGCAGTACTTC. It yields the protein CASSIGDREYEQYF.

This clonotype appeared many times. CDR3 nucleotide sequence: TGTGCCAGCAGCCAAGTAGTGATGGCAGCGATGCCTGAAGCTTTCTTT. Translation: CASSQVVMAAMPEAFF. The chain carries TRBV3-1 and TRBJ1-1; D not certain. Per the germline V gene, CDR1 is LGHDT and CDR2 is YNNKEL (reference sequence). The CDR3 loop spans 16 amino acids. V dropped 1 base and J dropped 6 bases, with 18 bases sitting between them.

This sequence joins TRBV5-1 and TRBJ1-1; TRBD1 is a possible D gene (6 bases). V lost 4 bases and J lost 1, with 11 bases in between. There are 14 residues in the CDR3. Germline-derived CDR1 and CDR2 are SGHRS and YFSETQ. The CDR3 DNA sequence: TGCGCCAGCAGCGGCGGGACAAAGAACACTGAAGCTTTCTTT. This translates into CASSGGTKNTEAFF.

The V and J genes are TRBV20-1 and TRBJ1-5; 7 positions agree with TRBD1. J gave up 4 bases and V 6 bases, and 9 bases lay outside the gene matches. This CDR3 has 14 amino acids. The V gene's germline CDR1 is DFQATT and CDR2 SNEGSKA (reference sequence). CDR3 sequence (DNA): TGCAGTGCCCATCAACGGACAGGAAATCAGCCCCAGCATTTT. Its translation is CSAHQRTGNQPQHF.

CDR3 nucleotides: TGTGCCAGCAGTTCCCGGTTCTCCGGGACTAGCGGGAGAGAGACCCAGTACTTC. Its translation: CASSSRFSGTSGRETQYF. The V and J genes are TRBV28 and TRBJ2-5; TRBD2 matches at 14 bases. The germline V gene encodes CDR1 MDHEN and CDR2 SYDVKM. V was clipped by 4 bases and J by 4 bases; unmatched bases: 11. This CDR3 spans 18 amino acids.

This clonotype turned up a few times. The V and J genes are TRBV29-1 and TRBJ2-7; 11 bases map to TRBD2. Germline loops: CDR1 SQVTM, CDR2 ANQGSEA. The CDR3 sequence is 13 residues long. V shed 4 bases, J shed 2 bases, and the junction held 1 base outside the gene matches. The CDR3 DNA reads as TGCAGCGTTGCGACTAGCGGGACCTACGAGCAGTACTTC. This gives the protein CSVATSGTYEQYF.

This clonotype occurred many times. The chain employs TRBV20-1 and TRBJ2-5; tentative D call: TRBD2 (5 bases). The CDR3 has 15 amino acids. CDR1 and CDR2 from the germline V gene are DFQATT and SNEGSKA (reference sequence). Trimming shortened V by 5 bases and J by 5 bases, and 21 bases separated the two germline ends. CDR3 protein: CSAGGSRVRGETQYF. In nucleotides, the CDR3 is TGCAGTGCTGGCGGTAGCCGCGTTAGAGGGGAGACCCAGTACTTC.

The rearrangement links TRBV5-5 to TRBJ2-2; D is ambiguous. V was cut by 7 bases and J by 3 bases, with 7 bases left in between. This CDR3 has 12 amino acids. CDR1 and CDR2 (germline): SGHKS, YYEKEE (reference sequence). The CDR3 sequence is CASGKYTGELFF. CDR3 DNA sequence: TGTGCCAGCGGCAAATACACCGGGGAGCTGTTTTTT.

In its sample, this clonotype was seen a few times. The chain recombines TRBV27 with TRBJ2-2, with 7 bases matching TRBD1. Per the germline V gene, CDR1 is MNHEY and CDR2 is SMNVEV (reference sequence). J was trimmed by 3 bases and V by 4 bases; bases with no gene match: 5. The CDR3 has 15 residues. The CDR3 coding sequence is TGTGCCAGCAGTTCTAGGGGGCCATACACCGGGGAGCTGTTTTTT. Translating it yields CASSSRGPYTGELFF.

This clonotype was picked up a small number of times. The chain employs TRBV5-1 and TRBJ2-1; 10 nucleotides match TRBD2. The J segment lost 6 bases and the V segment lost 6 bases, leaving 6 bases of the junction unmatched. Germline V gives CDR1 SGHRS, CDR2 YFSETQ. This CDR3 comprises 14 residues. CDR3 nucleotides: TGCGCCAGCATGGGGCTAGCGGGAGTCAATGAGCAGTTCTTC. Translating it yields CASMGLAGVNEQFF.

This clonotype appeared many times. The chain links TRBV7-9 to TRBJ2-1, with 7 positions matching TRBD2. The CDR3 has 16 amino acids. J was trimmed by 7 bases and V by 3 bases; bases with no gene match: 12. Germline loops: CDR1 SEHNR, CDR2 FQNEAQ (reference sequence). CDR3 sequence (DNA): TGTGCCAGCAGCTTTGGGTCGGGCGGGAGCTCAAATGAGCAGTTCTTC. It translates to CASSFGSGGSSNEQFF.

The chain joins TRBV5-8 to TRBJ2-3; 10 nucleotides line up with TRBD1. The trim removed 0 bases at V and 5 bases at J, leaving 3 bases unmatched. The CDR3 runs 15 residues. The germline gives CDR1 SGHTS, CDR2 YDEGEE. The CDR3 spells CASSLGTGGGDTQYF. The CDR3, as DNA: TGTGCCAGCAGCTTGGGGACAGGGGGAGGAGATACGCAGTATTTT.

This clonotype was recorded at least ten times. CDR3 residues: CASSQGTGHQPQHF. The CDR3 DNA sequence: TGTGCCAGCAGCCAAGGGACAGGACATCAGCCCCAGCATTTT. The chain is built from TRBV3-1 and TRBJ1-5; 7 nucleotides line up with TRBD1. Germline V gene sequence: CDR1 LGHDT, CDR2 YNNKEL (reference sequence). V shed 1 base and J 5 bases; nucleotides not matched to a gene: 2. This CDR3 contains 14 residues.

This clonotype was seen many times. The chain carries TRBV7-3 and TRBJ2-3; 8 nucleotides align to TRBD2. CDR1 and CDR2 from the germline V gene are SGHTA and FQGTGA. The CDR3 is 13 residues long. V trimming: 9 bases; J trimming: 0 bases; junction bases outside the gene matches: 2. CDR3 bases: TGTGCCAGTCGGGAGGGGAGCACAGATACGCAGTATTTT. Protein product: CASREGSTDTQYF.

This clonotype was seen ten or more times. This chain uses TRBV12-3 or TRBV12-4 with TRBJ1-1; D may be TRBD1 (6 bases). V dropped 5 bases and J dropped 0 bases, with 16 bases sitting between them. This CDR3 comprises 16 residues. The CDR3 DNA is TGTGCCAGCAGTCCACACAGGGCGTCCATGAACACTGAAGCTTTCTTT. This codes for CASSPHRASMNTEAFF.

This clonotype was seen only a few times. V is TRBV7-9 and J is TRBJ2-5; no clear D. The germline V gene encodes CDR1 SEHNR and CDR2 FQNEAQ (reference sequence). The ends were cut back, 1 base at V and 4 bases at J, with 10 bases in the middle. The CDR3 runs 14 residues. Here the CDR3 DNA reads TGTGCCAGCAGCTTAGTGGGCAAGGGAGAGACCCAGTACTTC. Residues: CASSLVGKGETQYF.

The rearrangement joins TRBV20-1 to TRBJ2-2, with TRBD1 identical over 9 bases. Losses at the gene ends were 6 bases for V and 4 bases for J; bases not matched to a gene: 12. Per the germline V gene, CDR1 is DFQATT and CDR2 is SNEGSKA (reference sequence). The CDR3 is 16 amino acids. The CDR3 DNA reads as TGCAGTGCACTATACCGGGACAGGGTACCCACCGGGGAGCTGTTTTTT. Its protein product is CSALYRDRVPTGELFF.

Many counts were recorded for this clonotype. The CDR3 here is CASSLVLNTEAFF. CDR3 DNA sequence: TGTGCCAGCAGCTTGGTCTTGAACACTGAAGCTTTCTTT. The chain combines TRBV7-9 with TRBJ1-1; D not resolved. CDR1 and CDR2 (germline): SEHNR, FQNEAQ (reference sequence). Trimming stripped 3 bases from V and 0 bases from J, with 5 bases between. The CDR3 has 13 amino acids.

This clonotype has a count of ten or more. The V gene is TRBV30, the J gene TRBJ1-1; tentatively, D is TRBD1 (5 bases). Germline V CDR1 and CDR2: GTSNPN, SVGIG (reference sequence). This CDR3 comprises 11 residues. Trimming left V 6 bases short and J 5 bases short, with 10 bases between. CDR3 amino acids: CACLWGTEAFF. In DNA, the CDR3 is TGTGCCTGCCTATGGGGGACTGAAGCTTTCTTT.

This sequence joins TRBV3-1 and TRBJ1-4, with D uncertain. The CDR3 sequence is 15 residues long. Germline V gene lookup returns CDR1 LGHDT and CDR2 YNNKEL (reference sequence). Between the trimmed V and J ends, which lost 1 base and 8 bases, there was a span of 14 bases. The CDR3 region is CASSQGIGVGEKLFF. The CDR3 DNA is TGTGCCAGCAGCCAAGGGATTGGGGTGGGAGAAAAACTGTTTTTT. Complete variable domain (other parts from reference TRBV3-1 and TRBJ1-4): DTAVSQTPKYLVTQMGNDKSIKCEQNLGHDTMYWYKQDSKKFLKIMFSYNNKELIINETVPNRFSPKSPDKAHLNLHINSLELGDSAVYFCASSQGIGVGEKLFFGSGTQLSVL.

This clonotype was observed a few times. The chain recombines TRBV7-2 with TRBJ2-3, with D perhaps assigned TRBD1 or TRBD2 (5 bases each). This CDR3 spans 16 amino acids. The V gene lost 2 bases and the J gene lost 3 bases, with 15 bases spanning the gap. Germline CDR1 and CDR2: SGHTA and FQGNSA. The CDR3: CASSLWGPQLTDTQYF. The CDR3 DNA sequence: TGTGCCAGCAGCTTATGGGGACCCCAGTTGACAGATACGCAGTATTTT.

This clonotype turned up a few times. A much bigger clone sits one base away, suggesting this may be a read error. Because it lacks the conserved phenylalanine or tryptophan at the end, this CDR3 is likely a read error. V usage is TRBV28 and J usage is TRBJ2-1, with unresolved D. Germline lookup yields CDR1 MDHEN and CDR2 SYDVKM. The CDR3 has 11 residues. V shed 5 bases and J shed 7 bases, with 6 bases lying between them. As DNA, the CDR3 is TGTGCCAGCAGTATGAGGAATGAGCAGTTCCTC. Its translation is CASSMRNEQFL.

This clonotype has ten or more counts. This rearrangement joins TRBV12-3 or TRBV12-4 to TRBJ2-1, with no clear D. This CDR3 is 13 amino acids long. Trimming pared 7 bases from V and 7 bases from J, leaving 14 bases between. The CDR3 nucleotides read TGTGCCAGCACCACAAGCCCAATAAATGAGCAGTTCTTC. It translates to CASTTSPINEQFF.

The rearrangement links TRBV5-1 to TRBJ2-7; unclear D gene. The CDR3 is 14 amino acids. V lost 5 bases, J lost 3 bases, and 15 bases lay in between. Germline values: CDR1 SGHRS, CDR2 YFSETQ. The CDR3 sequence: CASSVGFPGYEQYF. The CDR3 nucleotides are TGCGCCAGCAGTGTTGGCTTCCCCGGCTACGAGCAGTACTTC.

In its sample, this clonotype was seen many times. The chain employs TRBV28 and TRBJ2-2; 10 nucleotides line up with TRBD2. CDR3 size: 18 residues. Germline V gives CDR1 MDHEN, CDR2 SYDVKM. Trimming removed 8 bases from V and 7 bases from J; junction bases left unmatched: 19. CDR3 sequence reads: CASGAPRTSGTLSGELFF. CDR3 nucleotides: TGTGCCAGCGGAGCCCCCCGGACTAGCGGAACCCTAAGCGGGGAGCTGTTTTTT.

This clonotype was counted between two and nine times. Because it lacks the conserved phenylalanine or tryptophan at the end, this CDR3 is likely a read error. The rearrangement uses TRBV10-3 and TRBJ1-1; D is undetermined. V was shortened by 0 bases and J by 4 bases, with 9 bases between the two germline ends. The length of the CDR3 is 14 residues. Germline V gene lookup returns CDR1 ENHRY and CDR2 SYGVKD. As DNA, the CDR3 is TGTGCCATCAGTGAGTCGTCGGTGAGCACTGAAGCTTTCTCT. It is translated as CAISESSVSTEAFS.

This clonotype was detected a few times. The CDR3 reads CSAGRGTGGREQFF. The CDR3, as DNA: TGCAGTGCTGGCCGGGGGACAGGGGGGAGGGAGCAGTTCTTC. The chain recombines TRBV20-1 with TRBJ2-1; 11 nucleotides align to TRBD1. After removal of 5 bases from V and 10 bases from J, the junction contained 10 bases not matched to a gene. Germline CDR1 DFQATT, CDR2 SNEGSKA (reference sequence). The CDR3 length is 14 residues.

This chain connects TRBV24-1 to TRBJ2-5; D unresolved. Germline values: CDR1 KGHDR, CDR2 SFDVKD. Trimming pared 0 bases from V and 2 bases from J, leaving 15 bases between. The CDR3 runs to 17 residues. For the CDR3, the DNA is TGTGCCACCAGTGATTTGAACGGAGAACCCCTGCAAGAGACCCAGTACTTC. The encoded protein is CATSDLNGEPLQETQYF.

The V gene is TRBV20-1, the J gene TRBJ2-5, with 10 bases lining up with TRBD2. The V gene's germline CDR1 is DFQATT and CDR2 SNEGSKA (reference sequence). The V and J ends lost 0 bases and 5 bases, in that order; junction bases with no gene match: 12. The CDR3 length is 17 residues. This chain's CDR3 is CSARDPQREGRRETQYF. The CDR3 DNA reads TGCAGTGCTAGAGATCCCCAGCGGGAGGGCCGTCGGGAGACCCAGTACTTC.

This clonotype was seen many times. The chain has TRBV20-1 and TRBJ2-5; D is ambiguous. The germline CDR1 and CDR2 sequences are DFQATT and SNEGSKA (reference sequence). CDR3 length: 12 residues. Trimming cost V 7 bases and J 2 bases, with 11 bases left between them. CDR3 sequence reads: CSVPQNQETQYF. CDR3 sequence (DNA): TGCAGTGTACCCCAGAATCAAGAGACCCAGTACTTC.